The next 27 T cell receptor beta chains were all read from a single sample in a study of PD-1 blockade in classical Hodgkin lymphoma. Profiling relied on immunoSEQ multiplex PCR, and the TCRdb table lists in-frame clones only, not all of them. This table holds 100,000 or so clones, 75% to 90% found once. Brentuximab vedotin exposure varied among the patients, all of whom had relapsed after autologous stem cell transplantation. Sample: peripheral blood mononuclear cells (PBMCs), taken before the second cycle of nivolumab. These receptors originate from a human donor with classical Hodgkin lymphoma.

This clone was found once. The chain has TRBV28 and TRBJ1-1; TRBD1 might be the D (5 bases). Trimming took 3 bases from V and 5 from J, leaving 13 bases between them. Germline CDR1 MDHEN, CDR2 SYDVKM. The CDR3 is 14 amino acids. In nucleotides, the CDR3 is TGTGCCAGCAGTTTTCGTGGGGGTCGTACTGAAGCTTTCTTT. Amino acid sequence: CASSFRGGRTEAFF.

The rearrangement links TRBV4-3 to TRBJ2-7, with 8 bases lining up with TRBD1. The V gene's germline CDR1 is LGHNA and CDR2 YSLEER. The CDR3 extends over 18 amino acids. V was clipped by 0 bases and J by 0 bases; unmatched bases: 10. CDR3 in DNA: TGCGCCAGCAGCCAAGATCCGGGGGTCAGGGGGCACTCCTACGAGCAGTACTTC. Amino acids: CASSQDPGVRGHSYEQYF.

The chain employs TRBV5-1 and TRBJ2-1; TRBD2 might be the D (5 bases). Trimming cost V 4 bases and J 2 bases, with 10 bases left between them. Germline CDR1 and CDR2: SGHRS and YFSETQ. CDR3 length: 14 amino acids. The CDR3 loop reads CASSAGGTYNEQFF. The CDR3 region has the DNA TGCGCCAGCAGCGCGGGCGGCACCTACAATGAGCAGTTCTTC.

The sample holds one count of this clone. The J gene is TRBJ2-7, the V gene TRBV13; 8 bases are a match to TRBD1. Germline CDR1 reads PRHDT; CDR2 reads FYEKMQ (reference sequence). The ends lost 4 bases at V and 3 bases at J; junction bases unmatched: 11. The CDR3 is 16 amino acids. The CDR3 DNA is TGTGCCAGCAGCTCAACTGGGATACAGGGGGTCTACGAGCAGTACTTC. Translation gives CASSSTGIQGVYEQYF. The variable domain in full, completed from reference TRBV13 and TRBJ2-7, reads AAGVIQSPRHLIKEKRETATLKCYPIPRHDTVYWYQQGPGQDPQFLISFYEKMQSDKGSIPDRFSAQQFSDYHSELNMSSLELGDSALYFCASSSTGIQGVYEQYFGPGTRLTVT.

The CDR3 DNA reads as TGTGCCAGCAGCTTGGGGGTTGGGCGGGGGAGTTACAATGAGCAGTTCTTC. Protein product: CASSLGVGRGSYNEQFF. The chain carries TRBV13 and TRBJ2-1; 7 nucleotides match TRBD2. Germline V lookup: CDR1 PRHDT, CDR2 FYEKMQ (reference sequence). This CDR3 contains 17 residues. Trimming took 3 bases from V and 4 from J; bases not matched to a gene: 12. Filled out from reference TRBV13 and TRBJ2-1, the complete variable domain reads AAGVIQSPRHLIKEKRETATLKCYPIPRHDTVYWYQQGPGQDPQFLISFYEKMQSDKGSIPDRFSAQQFSDYHSELNMSSLELGDSALYFCASSLGVGRGSYNEQFFGPGTRLTVL.

To note about this clone: This specimen includes other DNA sequences encoding the same CDR3. The chain is built from TRBV2 and TRBJ1-1; D is unclear. Germline V gives CDR1 SNHLY, CDR2 FYNNEI. The V and J ends lost 6 bases and 0 bases respectively, with 8 bases between them. The CDR3 length is 13 residues. CDR3 sequence reads: CASSDGMNTEAFF. The CDR3 nucleotides are TGTGCCAGCAGCGACGGGATGAACACTGAAGCTTTCTTT. Combining the CDR3 with reference TRBV2 and TRBJ1-1 gives the whole variable domain EPEVTQTPSHQVTQMGQEVILRCVPISNHLYFYWYRQILGQKVEFLVSFYNNEISEKSEIFDDQFSVERPDGSNFTLKIRSTKLEDSAMYFCASSDGMNTEAFFGQGTRLTVV.

This clone was observed a single time. The chain carries TRBV11-2 and TRBJ2-3; D not certain. The CDR3 is made up of 16 amino acids. V was pared by 1 base and J by 0 bases, with 11 bases between. Germline values: CDR1 SGHAT, CDR2 FQNNGV. The CDR3 DNA reads TGTGCCAGCAGCTTAGGGAGTGGTACTAGCACAGATACGCAGTATTTT. Translated: CASSLGSGTSTDTQYF. Supplemented by reference TRBV11-2 and TRBJ2-3, the full variable domain reads EAGVAQSPRYKIIEKRQSVAFWCNPISGHATLYWYQQILGQGPKLLIQFQNNGVVDDSQLPKDRFSAERLKGVDSTLKIQPAKLEDSAVYLCASSLGSGTSTDTQYFGPGTRLTVL.

The chain combines TRBV4-3 with TRBJ1-2; D gene unclear. The CDR3 extends over 14 amino acids. Between the trimmed V and J ends, which lost 0 bases and 5 bases, there was a span of 10 bases. Per the germline V gene, CDR1 is LGHNA and CDR2 is YSLEER. The DNA for the CDR3 is TGCGCCAGCAGCCAAGACCGTGCGGGGTATGGCTACACCTTC. It yields the protein CASSQDRAGYGYTF.

This chain links TRBV10-1 with TRBJ2-1; D unclear. Trimming left V 6 bases short and J 9 bases short, with 15 bases between. This CDR3 spans 13 amino acids. The V gene's germline CDR1 is WNHNN and CDR2 SYGVQD (reference sequence). CDR3 region: CASRPGPTGEQFF. Here the CDR3 DNA reads TGCGCCAGCAGACCGGGCCCCACCGGTGAGCAGTTCTTC.

The chain combines TRBV7-8 with TRBJ1-6; D gene uncertain. The germline gives CDR1 SGHVS, CDR2 FQNEAQ. Deletions cut 5 bases from V and 9 bases from J, with 8 bases between. The CDR3 covers 12 residues. The CDR3 DNA reads as TGTGCCAGCAGCCAGATAGGTTCACCCCTCCACTTT. It is translated as CASSQIGSPLHF.

The chain employs TRBV18 and TRBJ2-3, with 10 bases matching TRBD2. The CDR3 consists of 17 residues. Germline trimming cut 3 bases from V and 4 bases from J; bases unmatched to any gene: 10. Per the germline V gene, CDR1 is KGHSH and CDR2 is LQKENI. The CDR3 DNA is TGTGCCAGCTCACCCTCCGGGTTAGCGGGGGGATCAGATACGCAGTATTTT. Translating gives CASSPSGLAGGSDTQYF.

This chain links TRBV7-2 with TRBJ2-1; 15 bases are shared with TRBD2. The CDR3 is 14 amino acids. CDR1 is SGHTA, CDR2 FQGNSA, per germline. V trimming: 5 bases; J trimming: 9 bases; junction bases outside the gene matches: 2. This chain's CDR3 is CASSTGLAGGEQFF. CDR3 nucleotide sequence: TGTGCCAGCAGCACGGGACTAGCGGGAGGTGAGCAGTTCTTC. Complete variable domain (other parts from reference TRBV7-2 and TRBJ2-1): GAGVSQSPSNKVTEKGKDVELRCDPISGHTALYWYRQSLGQGLEFLIYFQGNSAPDKSGLPSDRFSAERTGGSVSTLTIQRTQQEDSAVYLCASSTGLAGGEQFFGPGTRLTVL.

This clone was detected only a few times. The V gene is TRBV7-9, the J gene TRBJ1-1; the D is unclear. Trimming left V 1 base short and J 7 bases short, with 7 bases between. The germline CDR1 and CDR2 sequences are SEHNR and FQNEAQ (reference sequence). The CDR3 spans 12 residues. The DNA of the CDR3 is TGTGCCAGCAGCTTAGACGGCCGTGAAGCTTTCTTT. As protein: CASSLDGREAFF.

This clone was detected a few times. The rearrangement joins TRBV18 to TRBJ1-2; 7 bases match TRBD1. CDR1 is KGHSH, CDR2 LQKENI, per germline. The V gene end was trimmed by 6 bases and the J gene end by 0 bases; junction bases not matched to a gene: 7. This CDR3 comprises 15 residues. As DNA, the CDR3 is TGTGCCAGCTCTCTCCCCGGGACAGCTAACTATGGCTACACCTTC. This translates into CASSLPGTANYGYTF.

This chain joins TRBV6-5 and TRBJ2-5, with 9 positions matching TRBD2. The length of the CDR3 is 14 residues. CDR1 and CDR2 from the germline V gene are MNHEY and SVGAGI. J was trimmed by 5 bases and V by 5 bases; bases with no gene match: 6. CDR3 protein: CASSRGLAGETQYF. The CDR3 DNA reads as TGTGCCAGCAGTAGGGGACTAGCAGGCGAGACCCAGTACTTC.

This chain uses TRBV11-2 with TRBJ2-3; TRBD2 aligns across 11 bases. V was pared by 5 bases and J by 2 bases, with 6 bases of the junction left unmatched. The germline CDR1 and CDR2 sequences are SGHAT and FQNNGV. CDR3 length: 16 residues. The CDR3 loop reads CASSPPSGGLTDTQYF. The DNA of the CDR3 is TGTGCCAGCAGCCCTCCTAGCGGGGGGCTCACAGATACGCAGTATTTT.

The rearrangement links TRBV27 to TRBJ2-2, with TRBD2 identical over 8 bases. CDR1 is MNHEY, CDR2 SMNVEV, per germline (reference sequence). The length of the CDR3 is 16 residues. The ends lost 0 bases at V and 7 bases at J; junction bases unmatched: 7. CDR3: CASSLSSGDLFGELFF. CDR3 DNA sequence: TGTGCCAGCAGTTTATCTAGCGGGGACTTATTCGGGGAGCTGTTTTTT.

This sequence joins TRBV4-2 and TRBJ2-5; weak D call: TRBD2 (6 bases). Trimming pared 4 bases from V and 6 bases from J, leaving 12 bases between. The CDR3 has 13 amino acids. Looked up from germline, CDR1 is LGHNA and CDR2 is YNFKEQ. The CDR3 region has the DNA TGTGCCAGCAGCCCACGGGGGAGCAAGACCCAGTACTTC. It translates to CASSPRGSKTQYF.

The V gene is TRBV19, the J gene TRBJ2-1, with D tentatively TRBD1 (5 bases). V was clipped by 6 bases and J by 2 bases, with 11 bases between them. The CDR3 totals 14 residues. CDR1 and CDR2 (germline): LNHDA, SQIVND (reference sequence). The chain's CDR3 is CASRNQGTYNEQFF. CDR3 DNA: TGTGCCAGTAGAAATCAGGGTACCTACAATGAGCAGTTCTTC. The complete variable domain, with remaining parts taken from reference TRBV19 and TRBJ2-1, reads DGGITQSPKYLFRKEGQNVTLSCEQNLNHDAMYWYRQDPGQGLRLIYYSQIVNDFQKGDIAEGYSVSREKKESFPLTVTSAQKNPTAFYLCASRNQGTYNEQFFGPGTRLTVL.

The chain carries TRBV5-1 and TRBJ2-2, with 9 bases identical to TRBD2. CDR3 length equals 20 residues. The V segment lost 0 bases and the J segment 4 bases; nucleotides outside the gene matches: 16. CDR1 and CDR2 from the germline V gene are SGHRS and YFSETQ. The CDR3 nucleotides are TGCGCCAGCAGCTTGGCGGACGGGTCCAGCGGGGGGTTCGGCACCGGGGAGCTGTTTTTT. Its protein is CASSLADGSSGGFGTGELFF.

This clone appeared a single time. V and J are TRBV18 and TRBJ2-6, with 8 bases matching TRBD1. The germline CDR1 and CDR2 sequences are KGHSH and LQKENI. V gave up 5 bases and J gave up 0 bases; unmatched junction bases: 3. The CDR3 has 16 residues. CDR3 region: CASSSGTGSGANVLTF. As DNA, the CDR3 is TGTGCCAGCTCATCCGGGACAGGCTCTGGGGCCAACGTCCTGACTTTC.

This CDR3 is CASSMMGRRNTEAFF. The DNA for the CDR3 is TGCGCCAGCAGCATGATGGGGAGGAGGAACACTGAAGCTTTCTTT. The rearrangement joins TRBV5-1 to TRBJ1-1; D is unclear. The germline gives CDR1 SGHRS, CDR2 YFSETQ. Trimming stripped 4 bases from V and 1 base from J, with 14 bases between. CDR3 length equals 15 residues.

Points on this clone: This specimen includes other DNA sequences encoding the same CDR3. This chain connects TRBV2 to TRBJ2-7; D is undetermined. CDR1 SNHLY and CDR2 FYNNEI come from the germline V gene. Trimming pared 3 bases from V and 7 bases from J, leaving 16 bases between. This CDR3 spans 14 amino acids. For the CDR3, the DNA is TGTGCCAGCAGTGAGAATCGAGTAGGTGGAGAGCAGTACTTC. This codes for CASSENRVGGEQYF.

This chain uses TRBV21-1 with TRBJ1-2; the tabulated D call, TRBD1, remains unverified against the DNA. TRBV21-1 is labeled a pseudogene. This CDR3 is 10 amino acids long. CDR3 DNA: TGTGCCAGCAGCAAAGTTCAGATTGGCTTC. Amino acids: CASSKVQIGF.

V gene TRBV2 combines with J gene TRBJ2-7; D ambiguous. Germline loops: CDR1 SNHLY, CDR2 FYNNEI. Deletions cut 6 bases from V and 0 bases from J, with 3 bases between. The CDR3 runs 11 residues. The CDR3 here is CASSISYEQYF. Written as DNA, the CDR3 is TGTGCCAGCAGCATCTCCTACGAGCAGTACTTC.

The chain couples TRBV6-4 to TRBJ1-5, with D perhaps TRBD1 (5 bases). The CDR3 runs 16 residues. The V end lost 8 bases, the J end lost 2 bases, and 19 bases lay between the germline ends. Germline-derived CDR1 and CDR2 are MRHNA and SNTAGT. CDR3 nucleotides: TGTGCCAGCGGCGGCGGGGCAGGGTGCGGCAATCAGCCCCAGCATTTT. As protein: CASGGGAGCGNQPQHF.

This chain joins TRBV7-9 and TRBJ1-2; D call uncertain. CDR1 SEHNR and CDR2 FQNEAQ come from the germline V gene (reference sequence). The V gene lost 1 base and the J gene lost 1 base, with 7 bases spanning the gap. The CDR3 loop spans 14 amino acids. CDR3 sequence: CASSLGPSNYGYTF. The CDR3 DNA follows: TGTGCCAGCAGCTTAGGTCCCAGTAACTATGGCTACACCTTC.